One and the same sample provided the 22 T cell receptor beta chains below, sequenced in a study of beta chain features in type 1 diabetes. Since all of the isolated RNA was reverse transcribed, expressed TCRB transcripts were what got sequenced. Libraries were prepared by immunoSEQ multiplex PCR; TCRdb keeps only in-frame clonotypes and omits some of them. Of 600,000 to 650,000 clones in the sample, 15% to 18% are singletons; the top ten hold 0.09% to 0.095%. The material sequenced was naive CD4+ T cells from blood. These receptor sequences come from a man between 18 and 35 years old in good health.

The chain is built from TRBV11-3 and TRBJ2-5; no definite D call. This CDR3 spans 13 amino acids. Germline V gene lookup returns CDR1 SGHNT and CDR2 YENEEA. With 5 bases removed from V and 0 bases from J, the gap between germline ends came to 7 bases. The CDR3 region is CASSPRYQETQYF. The CDR3 DNA follows: TGTGCCAGCAGCCCCCGGTACCAAGAGACCCAGTACTTC.

This chain uses TRBV2 with TRBJ2-5; D unclear. Germline assignment: CDR1 SNHLY and CDR2 FYNNEI. Trimming removed 11 bases at V and 0 bases at J, with 16 bases between. CDR3 length equals 14 residues. CDR3 in amino acids: CAPGLRRDQETQYF. In DNA form, the CDR3 reads TGTGCCCCCGGCCTGCGAAGGGACCAAGAGACCCAGTACTTC.

This clone was found a few times. J is TRBJ2-1 and V is TRBV28; 11 bases are a match to TRBD2. The CDR3 runs to 18 residues. The germline V gene has CDR1 MDHEN and CDR2 SYDVKM. Germline trimming cut 5 bases from V and 2 bases from J; bases unmatched to any gene: 11. CDR3 in amino acids: CASSAGLAAVPAYNEQFF. CDR3 DNA: TGTGCCAGCAGTGCGGGACTAGCGGCGGTGCCGGCCTACAATGAGCAGTTCTTC.

CDR3 protein: CASPIYEQYF. The CDR3 region has the DNA TGTGCCAGCCCAATATACGAGCAGTACTTC. The rearrangement uses TRBV21-1 and TRBJ2-7. TRBV21-1 represents a pseudogene. This CDR3 is 10 amino acids long.

Note on this clone: This sample includes further DNA sequences coding for the same CDR3. V and J are TRBV18 and TRBJ1-2; TRBD1 agrees at 7 bases. V gave up 4 bases and J gave up 1 base; unmatched junction bases: 3. From germline, CDR1 is KGHSH and CDR2 LQKENI. This CDR3 contains 14 residues. The CDR3 DNA reads TGTGCCAGCTCACAGGGACAGATTAACTATGGCTACACCTTC. It codes for CASSQGQINYGYTF. The full variable domain, completed using reference TRBV18 and TRBJ1-2, is NAGVMQNPRHLVRRRGQEARLRCSPMKGHSHVYWYRQLPEEGLKFMVYLQKENIIDESGMPKERFSAEFPKEGPSILRIQQVVRGDSAAYFCASSQGQINYGYTFGSGTRLTVV.

The sample holds a few counts of this clone. The chain combines TRBV19 with TRBJ2-3, with 7 bases lining up with TRBD2. With V trimmed by 6 bases and J by 1 base, 7 bases remained unmatched. This CDR3 contains 15 residues. The germline V gene encodes CDR1 LNHDA and CDR2 SQIVND (reference sequence). CDR3 nucleotides: TGTGCCAGTAGGCCCTTTGGACTAGGCACAGATACGCAGTATTTT. Its protein is CASRPFGLGTDTQYF.

This clone has a handful of counts. J is TRBJ2-1 and V is TRBV20-1; D gene ambiguous. Trimming left V 0 bases short and J 11 bases short, with 8 bases between. Germline CDR1 is DFQATT and CDR2 is SNEGSKA (reference sequence). The CDR3 covers 11 residues. The DNA for the CDR3 is TGCAGTGCTAGAGATTTGGATAAGCAGTTCTTC. Translated, it gives CSARDLDKQFF.

The chain joins TRBV18 to TRBJ1-6, with 9 bases that match TRBD1. V lost 2 bases, J lost 10 bases, and 6 bases stayed unmatched. The CDR3 is 15 residues long. The V gene's germline CDR1 is KGHSH and CDR2 LQKENI. The CDR3 is CASSPRTGVESPLHF. The CDR3 coding sequence is TGTGCCAGCTCACCAAGGACAGGGGTCGAATCACCCCTCCACTTT.

The chain couples TRBV4-1 to TRBJ2-7; 9 bases align to TRBD1. This CDR3 has 16 amino acids. From germline, CDR1 is MGHRA and CDR2 YSYEKL. The V gene end was trimmed by 3 bases and the J gene end by 4 bases; junction bases not matched to a gene: 10. In DNA, the CDR3 is TGCGCCAGCAGCCATGCCCTGGGACAGGGACTATACGAGCAGTACTTC. This translates into CASSHALGQGLYEQYF.

Only a few counts were recorded for this clone. The chain carries TRBV9 and TRBJ2-6; D not certain. V was pared by 0 bases and J by 0 bases, with 7 bases between. The CDR3 is made up of 16 amino acids. The V gene's germline CDR1 is SGDLS and CDR2 YYNGEE. CDR3 nucleotides: TGTGCCAGCAGCGTAGTGCCGAACTCTGGGGCCAACGTCCTGACTTTC. This gives the protein CASSVVPNSGANVLTF.

In this sample, this clone turned up a few times. V gene TRBV5-6 combines with J gene TRBJ2-2; 7 bases are a match to TRBD1. Germline-derived CDR1 and CDR2 are SGHDT and YYEEEE. CDR3 size: 16 residues. J gave up 4 bases and V 3 bases, and 9 bases lay outside the gene matches. The CDR3 sequence: CASSSPRRQGTGELFF. The CDR3 nucleotides are TGTGCCAGCAGCTCCCCCCGAAGACAGGGCACCGGGGAGCTGTTTTTT.

The gene calls are TRBV7-2 and TRBJ2-7; no reliable D call. The CDR3 totals 15 residues. The ends were cut back, 0 bases at V and 3 bases at J, with 12 bases in the middle. Germline values: CDR1 SGHTA, CDR2 FQGNSA. The CDR3 is CASSLAPPGSYEQYF. The CDR3 DNA reads as TGTGCCAGCAGCTTAGCGCCCCCGGGTAGCTACGAGCAGTACTTC.

The CDR3 nucleotides are TGTGCCAGTAGCCGGGACAGGGGTGTTCCTGAAGCTTTCTTT. Translated, it gives CASSRDRGVPEAFF. This chain uses TRBV19 with TRBJ1-1; 10 bases match TRBD1. J was trimmed by 6 bases and V by 6 bases; bases with no gene match: 7. CDR1 is LNHDA and CDR2 is SQIVND in the germline V gene (reference sequence). The CDR3 runs 14 residues. Looking up the rest from reference TRBV19 and TRBJ1-1 gives the full variable domain: DGGITQSPKYLFRKEGQNVTLSCEQNLNHDAMYWYRQDPGQGLRLIYYSQIVNDFQKGDIAEGYSVSREKKESFPLTVTSAQKNPTAFYLCASSRDRGVPEAFFGQGTRLTVV.

The CDR3 spells CASSLVGGPKNTEAFF. Written as DNA, the CDR3 is TGTGCCAGCAGCTTAGTCGGGGGGCCAAAAAACACTGAAGCTTTCTTT. The chain uses TRBV7-7 and TRBJ1-1, with D possibly matching TRBD1 (6 bases). The CDR3 length is 16 residues. Looked up from germline, CDR1 is SSHAT and CDR2 is FNYEAQ (reference sequence). V was pared by 1 base and J by 2 bases, with 14 bases between.

J is TRBJ1-5 and V is TRBV9; 10 bases match TRBD1. Losses at the gene ends were 0 bases for V and 0 bases for J; bases not matched to a gene: 3. The CDR3 runs to 17 residues. Germline V gene lookup returns CDR1 SGDLS and CDR2 YYNGEE. CDR3 loop: CASSVGDRGYSNQPQHF. For the CDR3, the DNA is TGTGCCAGCAGCGTAGGGGACAGGGGTTATAGCAATCAGCCCCAGCATTTT.

V and J are TRBV4-3 and TRBJ1-2; D unclear. The CDR3 sequence is 17 residues long. The germline CDR1 and CDR2 sequences are LGHNA and YSLEER. The ends were cut back, 0 bases at V and 0 bases at J, with 14 bases in the middle. This CDR3 reads CASSQEFGTLTNYGYTF. Here the CDR3 DNA reads TGCGCCAGCAGCCAAGAATTTGGCACACTCACTAACTATGGCTACACCTTC.

This clone was counted between two and nine times. The rearrangement links TRBV14 to TRBJ2-7, with D possibly TRBD1 on 5 matching bases. This CDR3 is 15 amino acids long. Germline assignment: CDR1 SGHDN and CDR2 FVKESK. Trimming left V 0 bases short and J 5 bases short, with 14 bases between. The CDR3 DNA reads as TGTGCCAGCAGCCAAGATCCCAGGGTTTGGGACGAGCAGTACTTC. It encodes CASSQDPRVWDEQYF.

A note on this clone: This CDR3 is also generated by other DNA sequences in the sample. CDR3 nucleotides: TGTGCCAGCAGTGAACAGGGGCGCGAGCAGTACTTC. Amino acids: CASSEQGREQYF. The chain uses TRBV6-1 and TRBJ2-7; D is possibly TRBD1 (6 bases). With 2 bases removed from V and 6 bases from J, the gap between germline ends came to 8 bases. CDR1 is MNHNS and CDR2 is SASEGT in the germline V gene. This CDR3 is 12 amino acids long.

V gene TRBV7-2 combines with J gene TRBJ2-5; 10 bases are shared with TRBD2. The CDR3 spans 15 residues. Germline V gene sequence: CDR1 SGHTA, CDR2 FQGNSA. With 4 bases clipped from V and 4 bases from J, the junction kept 6 bases outside the gene matches. CDR3 in amino acids: CASSSYGLAAETQYF. The DNA of the CDR3 is TGTGCCAGCAGCTCTTACGGACTAGCGGCAGAGACCCAGTACTTC.

This clone was seen more than once but under ten times. V usage is TRBV4-2 and J usage is TRBJ2-2; 14 nucleotides agree with TRBD2. CDR1 and CDR2 from the germline V gene are LGHNA and YNFKEQ. The CDR3 length is 19 residues. The V gene end was trimmed by 1 base and the J gene end by 5 bases; junction bases not matched to a gene: 9. The CDR3 DNA is TGTGCCAGCAGCCAAGCTGTCCCGACTAGCGGGAGGGGAACCGGGGAGCTGTTTTTT. This gives the protein CASSQAVPTSGRGTGELFF.

A note on this clone: Other DNA sequences in this sample translate to the same CDR3. The V and J genes are TRBV9 and TRBJ1-2; D is unresolved. CDR1 and CDR2 from the germline V gene are SGDLS and YYNGEE. V lost 1 base to trimming and J lost 0 bases, with 1 base between them. CDR3 length: 12 amino acids. The CDR3 here is CASSVSNYGYTF. For the CDR3, the DNA is TGTGCCAGCAGCGTATCTAACTATGGCTACACCTTC.

This clone was counted only a few times. Other DNA sequences from this sample encode an identical CDR3 as well. Written as DNA, the CDR3 is TGTGCCAGCAGCGTAGCAGGGGTAGATCAGCCCCAGCATTTT. It yields the protein CASSVAGVDQPQHF. The gene calls are TRBV9 and TRBJ1-5; TRBD1 might be the D (6 bases). Germline V lookup: CDR1 SGDLS, CDR2 YYNGEE. CDR3 length: 14 residues. V lost 0 bases, J lost 5 bases, and 9 bases lay in between.